This TCR beta chain derives from a study of T-cell memory formation after mild COVID-19. At the level of the study: TCR clustering was largely donor specific.

TCRdb used MiXCR to reprocess the 5' RACE reads, holding one entry per CDR3 protein. The table records 250,000 to 300,000 distinct CDR3 sequences, under 20% of them present only once. This clonotype was seen a few times. Sequenced sample: PBMCs or a T cell subset sorted from them (not recorded which). The clonotype comes from a man aged 18 to 35 who had mild COVID-19 (a few samples of this study predate the infection). Cell type and time point are not known.

The CDR3 DNA reads TGTGCCAGCCACTCCGGTGGATCCTATAATTCACCCCTCCACTTT. It is translated as CASHSGGSYNSPLHF. The V gene is TRBV11-2, the J gene TRBJ1-6, with D unresolved. This CDR3 is built from 15 residues. With 8 bases removed from V and 1 base from J, the gap between germline ends came to 12 bases. Germline lookup yields CDR1 SGHAT and CDR2 FQNNGV.